The 2 T cell receptor beta chains in this list originate from one sample, sequenced in a study of T cell changes during pregnancy in multiple sclerosis. TCRdb's table, derived via immunoSEQ multiplex PCR, lists solely in-frame clones and lacks some. The sample shows over 50,000 clones, roughly 89% of them seen only once. The sample comprised peripheral blood from another person, used as feeder cells. These receptors were obtained from a human donor whose cells served as feeder cells for cultures in a pregnancy study.

The chain links TRBV7-2 to TRBJ2-5; 7 nucleotides match TRBD2. V lost 1 base, J lost 1 base, and 6 bases stayed unmatched. This CDR3 comprises 16 residues. Germline V gene data show CDR1 as SGHTA and CDR2 as FQGNSA. The CDR3 sequence is CASSLGVGTTQETQYF. The CDR3 DNA is TGTGCCAGCAGCTTAGGAGTTGGGACTACCCAAGAGACCCAGTACTTC.

The V call is TRBV18, the J call TRBJ2-1; the match to TRBD1 covers 7 bases. Germline CDR1 reads KGHSH; CDR2 reads LQKENI. The CDR3 runs to 15 residues. J was trimmed by 0 bases and V by 8 bases; bases with no gene match: 7. The CDR3 spells CASNRGPISYNEQFF. In nucleotides, the CDR3 is TGTGCCAGCAACAGGGGTCCTATCTCCTACAATGAGCAGTTCTTC.